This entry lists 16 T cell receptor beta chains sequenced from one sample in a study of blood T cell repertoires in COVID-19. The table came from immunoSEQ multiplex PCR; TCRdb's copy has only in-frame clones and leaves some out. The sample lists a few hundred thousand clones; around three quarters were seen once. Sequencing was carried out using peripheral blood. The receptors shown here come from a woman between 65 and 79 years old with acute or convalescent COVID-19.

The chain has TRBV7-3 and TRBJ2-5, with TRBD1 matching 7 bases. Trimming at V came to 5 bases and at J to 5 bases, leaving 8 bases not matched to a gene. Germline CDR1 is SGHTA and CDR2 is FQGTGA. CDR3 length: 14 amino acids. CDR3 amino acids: CASSPTGVGETQYF. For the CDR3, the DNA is TGTGCCAGCAGCCCTACAGGGGTAGGGGAGACCCAGTACTTC.

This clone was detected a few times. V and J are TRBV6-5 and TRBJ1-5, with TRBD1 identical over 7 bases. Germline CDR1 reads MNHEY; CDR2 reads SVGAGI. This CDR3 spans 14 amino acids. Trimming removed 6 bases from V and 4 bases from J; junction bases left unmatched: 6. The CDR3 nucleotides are TGTGCCAGCAGCCCCCGACAGGGTAATCAGCCCCAGCATTTT. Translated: CASSPRQGNQPQHF.

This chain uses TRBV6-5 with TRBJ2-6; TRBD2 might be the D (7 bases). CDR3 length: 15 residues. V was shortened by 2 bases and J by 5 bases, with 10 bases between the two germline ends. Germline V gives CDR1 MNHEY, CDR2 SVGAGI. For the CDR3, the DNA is TGTGCCAGCAGTTACGAGGGGGGGAGGGCCAACGTCCTGACTTTC. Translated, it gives CASSYEGGRANVLTF.

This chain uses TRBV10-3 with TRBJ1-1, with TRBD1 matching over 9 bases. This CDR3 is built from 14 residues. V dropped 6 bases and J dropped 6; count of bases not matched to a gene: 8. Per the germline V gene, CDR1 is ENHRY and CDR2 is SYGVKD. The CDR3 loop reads CAIRTGGVMPEAFF. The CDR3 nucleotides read TGTGCCATCAGAACAGGGGGCGTTATGCCTGAAGCTTTCTTT.

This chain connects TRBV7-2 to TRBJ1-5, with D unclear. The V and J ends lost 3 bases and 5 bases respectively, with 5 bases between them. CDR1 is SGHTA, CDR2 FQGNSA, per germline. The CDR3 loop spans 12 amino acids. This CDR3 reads CASSLGDQPQHF. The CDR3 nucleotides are TGTGCCAGCAGCTTGGGCGATCAGCCCCAGCATTTT.

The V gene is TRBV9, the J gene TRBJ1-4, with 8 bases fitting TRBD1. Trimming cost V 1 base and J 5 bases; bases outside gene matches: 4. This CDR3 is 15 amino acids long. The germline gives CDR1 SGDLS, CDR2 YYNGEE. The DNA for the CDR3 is TGTGCCAGCAGCGTATCTGACAGGGGAAATGAAAAACTGTTTTTT. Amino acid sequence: CASSVSDRGNEKLFF.

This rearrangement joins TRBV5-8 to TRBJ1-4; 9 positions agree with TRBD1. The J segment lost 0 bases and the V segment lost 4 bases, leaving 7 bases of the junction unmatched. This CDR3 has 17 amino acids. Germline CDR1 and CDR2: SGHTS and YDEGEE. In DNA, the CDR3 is TGTGCCAGCAGCCCCGGGACAGGGTGGGCAACTAATGAAAAACTGTTTTTT. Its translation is CASSPGTGWATNEKLFF.

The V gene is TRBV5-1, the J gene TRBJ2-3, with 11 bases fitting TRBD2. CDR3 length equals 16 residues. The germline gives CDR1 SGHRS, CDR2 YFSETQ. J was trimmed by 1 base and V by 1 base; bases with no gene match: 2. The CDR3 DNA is TGCGCCAGCAGCTTGAAGACTAGCGGGGGCACAGATACGCAGTATTTT. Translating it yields CASSLKTSGGTDTQYF.

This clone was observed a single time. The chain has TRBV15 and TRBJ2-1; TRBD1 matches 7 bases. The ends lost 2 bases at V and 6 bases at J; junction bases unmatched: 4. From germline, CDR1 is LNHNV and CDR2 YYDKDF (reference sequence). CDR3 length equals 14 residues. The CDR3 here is CATSRRTGRNEQFF. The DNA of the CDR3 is TGTGCCACCAGCAGAAGGACAGGCCGCAATGAGCAGTTCTTC. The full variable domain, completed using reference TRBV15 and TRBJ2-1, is DAMVIQNPRYQVTQFGKPVTLSCSQTLNHNVMYWYQQKSSQAPKLLFHYYDKDFNNEADTPDNFQSRRPNTSFCFLDIRSPGLGDTAMYLCATSRRTGRNEQFFGPGTRLTVL.

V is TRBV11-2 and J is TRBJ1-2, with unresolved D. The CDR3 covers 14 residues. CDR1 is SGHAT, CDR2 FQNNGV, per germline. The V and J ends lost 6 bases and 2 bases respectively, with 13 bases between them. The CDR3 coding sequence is TGTGCCAGCAGTTTGCGGGAGGGAAACTATGGCTACACCTTC. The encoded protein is CASSLREGNYGYTF.

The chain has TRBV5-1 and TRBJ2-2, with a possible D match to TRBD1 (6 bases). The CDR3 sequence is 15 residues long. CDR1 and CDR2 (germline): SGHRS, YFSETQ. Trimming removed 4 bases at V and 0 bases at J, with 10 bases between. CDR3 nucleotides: TGCGCCAGCAGCCCGGGACACTCGAACACCGGGGAGCTGTTTTTT. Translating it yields CASSPGHSNTGELFF.

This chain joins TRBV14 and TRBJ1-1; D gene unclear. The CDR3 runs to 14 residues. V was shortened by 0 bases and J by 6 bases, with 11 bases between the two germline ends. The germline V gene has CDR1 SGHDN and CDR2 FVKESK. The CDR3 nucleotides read TGTGCCAGCAGCCAAGATCAGGTGCCCTCTGAAGCTTTCTTT. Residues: CASSQDQVPSEAFF.

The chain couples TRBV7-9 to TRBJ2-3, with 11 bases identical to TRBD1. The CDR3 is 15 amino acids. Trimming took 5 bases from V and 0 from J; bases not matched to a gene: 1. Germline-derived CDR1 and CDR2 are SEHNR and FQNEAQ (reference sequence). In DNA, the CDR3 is TGTGCCAGCAGCGGACAGGGGGCGAGCACAGATACGCAGTATTTT. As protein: CASSGQGASTDTQYF.

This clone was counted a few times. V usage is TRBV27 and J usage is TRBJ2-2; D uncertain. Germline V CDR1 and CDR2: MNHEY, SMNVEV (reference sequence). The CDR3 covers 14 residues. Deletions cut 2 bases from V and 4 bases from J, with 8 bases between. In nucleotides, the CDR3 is TGTGCCAGCAGTTTAAGCTATGGCACCGGGGAGCTGTTTTTT. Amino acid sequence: CASSLSYGTGELFF.

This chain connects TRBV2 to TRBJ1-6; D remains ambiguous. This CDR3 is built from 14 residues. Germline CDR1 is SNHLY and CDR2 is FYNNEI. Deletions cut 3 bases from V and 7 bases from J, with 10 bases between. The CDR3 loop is CASSDSHANSPLHF. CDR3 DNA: TGTGCCAGCAGTGACTCCCATGCGAATTCACCCCTCCACTTT.

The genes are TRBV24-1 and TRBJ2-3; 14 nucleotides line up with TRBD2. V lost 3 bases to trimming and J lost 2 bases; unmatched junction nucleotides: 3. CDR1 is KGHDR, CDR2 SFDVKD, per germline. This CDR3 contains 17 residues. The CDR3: CATSDPTSGGATDTQYF. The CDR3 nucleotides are TGTGCCACCAGTGATCCGACTAGCGGGGGGGCCACAGATACGCAGTATTTT.